This T cell receptor (beta chain) came from a study of Tregs in tolerant kidney transplant recipients. The germline gives CDR1 SQVTM, CDR2 ANQGSEA. Trimming left V 3 bases short and J 8 bases short, with 16 bases between. This CDR3 spans 13 amino acids. Study findings and constraints: Some patients' samples used different primers over time, so nucleotide sequences weren't comparable.

Mixed chimerism was transient after nonmyeloablative marrow transplants from related graft donors. Unstimulated regulatory T cells (CD4+CD25+CD127-), CD4+CD25- non-regulatory cells, CD4 and CD8 cells were FACS-sorted from thawed PBMCs. This clone was picked up one time. Its antigen is not identified. This table comes from immunoSEQ multiplex PCR, and its TCRdb copy is limited to in-frame clones, with some not included. The table records tens of thousands of clones, roughly nine tenths of them present only once. The TCR was taken from a human patient who received a combined kidney and bone marrow transplant. Some of the T cells might come from the graft donor. The chain employs TRBV29-1 and TRBJ1-2, with D perhaps TRBD1 (6 bases). The sample here was CD4+ T cells from blood (PBMCs), taken 24 months after the transplant. The CDR3 DNA sequence: TGCAGCGTTGAGCGGGGGCTCGGGGGAGGCTACACCTTC. This encodes CSVERGLGGGYTF. Using reference TRBV29-1 and TRBJ1-2 for the parts outside the CDR3, the full variable domain is SAVISQKPSRDICQRGTSLTIQCQVDSQVTMMFWYRQQPGQSLTLIATANQGSEATYESGFVIDKFPISRPNLTFSTLTVSNMSPEDSSIYLCSVERGLGGGYTFGSGTRLTVV.